These 2 T cell receptor beta chains share one sample of origin, sequenced in a study of response to subunit inactivated influenza vaccine. Via MiXCR, TCRdb re-called the RT-PCR reads, giving one row per CDR3 protein. The sample has around 530,000 distinct CDR3 sequences; approximately 17% are singletons. The sample consisted of CD4+ T cells sorted from PBMCs, taken less than 30 months after vaccination. The receptors were gathered from a man aged 50-75 years who received an inactivated influenza vaccine.

This clonotype was seen many times. V usage is TRBV11-1 and J usage is TRBJ2-2; D is perhaps TRBD2 (5 bases). The V gene lost 4 bases and the J gene lost 7 bases, with 13 bases spanning the gap. CDR3 length equals 14 residues. The germline gives CDR1 SGHAT, CDR2 FQDESV (reference sequence). CDR3 DNA sequence: TGTGCCAGCAGCTGGCGTTGGGGAGTCGGGGAGCTGTTTTTT. The encoded protein is CASSWRWGVGELFF.

J is TRBJ2-7 and V is TRBV20-1; 10 bases are a match to TRBD1. The V gene end was trimmed by 5 bases and the J gene end by 7 bases; junction bases not matched to a gene: 11. The CDR3 totals 14 residues. From germline, CDR1 is DFQATT and CDR2 SNEGSKA (reference sequence). CDR3 bases: TGCAGTGCTTTCGGGGACAGGGGTTCGGGGGAGCAGTACTTC. This translates into CSAFGDRGSGEQYF.